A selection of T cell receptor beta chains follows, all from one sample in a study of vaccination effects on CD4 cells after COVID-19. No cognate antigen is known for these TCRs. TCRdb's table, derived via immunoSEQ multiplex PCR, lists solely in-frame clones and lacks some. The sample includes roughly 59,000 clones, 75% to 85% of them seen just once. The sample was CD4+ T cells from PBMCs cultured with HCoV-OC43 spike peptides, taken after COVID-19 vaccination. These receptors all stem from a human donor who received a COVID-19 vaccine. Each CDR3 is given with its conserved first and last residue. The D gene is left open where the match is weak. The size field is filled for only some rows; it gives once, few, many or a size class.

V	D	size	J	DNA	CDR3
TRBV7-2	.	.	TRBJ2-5	TGTGCCAGCAGCGGAGCCCGGGTTTACCAAGAGACCCAGTACTTC	CASSGARVYQETQYF
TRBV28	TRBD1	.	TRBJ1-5	TGTGCCAGCAGTTCCGCTGGACAGGGGGATCAGCCCCAGCATTTT	CASSSAGQGDQPQHF
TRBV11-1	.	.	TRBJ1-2	TGTGCCAGCAGCTTAAACAGGAACTATGGCTACACCTTC	CASSLNRNYGYTF
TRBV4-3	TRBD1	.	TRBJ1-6	TGCGCCAGCAGCCAAGATGGGGGACAGGGGGTATATAATTCACCCCTCCACTTT	CASSQDGGQGVYNSPLHF
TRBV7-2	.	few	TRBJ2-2	TGTGCCAGCAGCTTATTTGGAGGGTTAATCGTCGGGGAGCTGTTTTTT	CASSLFGGLIVGELFF
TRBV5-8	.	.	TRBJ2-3	TGTGCCAGCCCTATCACTCCGGGACAAAGCACAGATACGCAGTATTTT	CASPITPGQSTDTQYF
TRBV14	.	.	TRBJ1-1	TGTGCCAGCAGCCGATCGTTGACCTGGCGGGGGACTGAAGCTTTCTTT	CASSRSLTWRGTEAFF
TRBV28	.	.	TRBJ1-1	TGTGCCAGCAAGCTATGGAACACTGAAGCTTTCTTT	CASKLWNTEAFF
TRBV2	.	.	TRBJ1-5	TGTGCCAGCTCCTTCCTGAATTTCAGGGCGGGACAGCCCCAGCATTTT	CASSFLNFRAGQPQHF
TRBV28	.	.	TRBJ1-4	TGTGCCAGCAGTCCTGGAGGGGGGTTGAGTGAAAAACTGTTTTTT	CASSPGGGLSEKLFF
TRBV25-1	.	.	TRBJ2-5	TGTGCCAGCAGTCGCAAAGGGGAGACCCAGTACTTC	CASSRKGETQYF
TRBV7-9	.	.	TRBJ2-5	TGTGCCAGCAGCGGACAGGGAGGGTCAGAGACCCAGTACTTC	CASSGQGGSETQYF
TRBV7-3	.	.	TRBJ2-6	TGTGCCAGCAGCCAAAACACGGGGACTGGGGCCAACGTCCTGACTTTC	CASSQNTGTGANVLTF
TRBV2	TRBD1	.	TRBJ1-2	TGTGCCAGCAGCACACAGGGGGCCGGAGGCTACACCTTC	CASSTQGAGGYTF
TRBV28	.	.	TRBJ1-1	TGTGCCAGCCTCGAATCGGGGAAGACGAACACTGAAGCTTTCTTT	CASLESGKTNTEAFF
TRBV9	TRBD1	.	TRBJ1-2	TGTGCCAGCAGCCGTTTTGGACAGGGGATGGGGTATGGCTACACCTTC	CASSRFGQGMGYGYTF
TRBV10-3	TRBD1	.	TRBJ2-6	TGTGCCATCAGTGCGGGACCGGGACAGGGGCTTGCCGGGGCAGGGGCCAACGTCCTGACTTTC	CAISAGPGQGLAGAGANVLTF
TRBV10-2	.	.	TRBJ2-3	TGCGCCACCCTCGATTCGTCGGGGTCACTCACAGATACGCAGTATTTT	CATLDSSGSLTDTQYF
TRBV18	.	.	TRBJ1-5	TGTGCCAGCTCAGATAGCAATCAGCCCCAGCATTTT	CASSDSNQPQHF
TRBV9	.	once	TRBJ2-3	TGTGCCAGCAGCGTAGATTTGGCAGGGGCGGGCGATACGCAGTATTTT	CASSVDLAGAGDTQYF
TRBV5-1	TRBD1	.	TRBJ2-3	TGCGCCAGCACCCGGAGGGGACAGGGGGATACGCAGTATTTT	CASTRRGQGDTQYF
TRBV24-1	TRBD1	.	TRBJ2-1	TGTGCCACCAGTGACCCCGGACAGGTTATGAATGAGCAGTTCTTC	CATSDPGQVMNEQFF
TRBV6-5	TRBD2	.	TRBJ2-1	TGTGCCAGCAGCCTTACCGGGACTAGCGACAATGAGCAGTTCTTC	CASSLTGTSDNEQFF
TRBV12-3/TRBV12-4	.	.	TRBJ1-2	TGTGCCAGCAGTTTGCGGATCTATGGCTACACCTTC	CASSLRIYGYTF
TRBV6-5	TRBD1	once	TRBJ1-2	TGTGCCAGCAGAAGGACAGGATTGGGCTATGGCTACACCTTC	CASRRTGLGYGYTF
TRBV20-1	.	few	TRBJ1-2	TGCAGTGCTAGTACCAGGCCAGCTAACTATGGCTACACCTTC	CSASTRPANYGYTF
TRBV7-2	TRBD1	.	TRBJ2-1	TGTGCCAGCAGCGAACAGGGGTTCTACAATGAGCAGTTCTTC	CASSEQGFYNEQFF
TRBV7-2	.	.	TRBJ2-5	TGTGCCAGCAGCTTAGCGGGACACAAAGAGACCCAGTACTTC	CASSLAGHKETQYF
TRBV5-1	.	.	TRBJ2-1	TGCGCCAGCAGCTTGGTAGTCACGCCGAATGAGCAGTTCTTC	CASSLVVTPNEQFF
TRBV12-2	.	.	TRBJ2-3	TGTGCAAGTCGCCCTCGGAGGTCTGGGGATCGCACAGATACGCAGTATTTT	CASRPRRSGDRTDTQYF
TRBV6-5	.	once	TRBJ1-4	TGTGCCAGCAAAGGGATTGCTAATGAAAAACTGTTTTTT	CASKGIANEKLFF